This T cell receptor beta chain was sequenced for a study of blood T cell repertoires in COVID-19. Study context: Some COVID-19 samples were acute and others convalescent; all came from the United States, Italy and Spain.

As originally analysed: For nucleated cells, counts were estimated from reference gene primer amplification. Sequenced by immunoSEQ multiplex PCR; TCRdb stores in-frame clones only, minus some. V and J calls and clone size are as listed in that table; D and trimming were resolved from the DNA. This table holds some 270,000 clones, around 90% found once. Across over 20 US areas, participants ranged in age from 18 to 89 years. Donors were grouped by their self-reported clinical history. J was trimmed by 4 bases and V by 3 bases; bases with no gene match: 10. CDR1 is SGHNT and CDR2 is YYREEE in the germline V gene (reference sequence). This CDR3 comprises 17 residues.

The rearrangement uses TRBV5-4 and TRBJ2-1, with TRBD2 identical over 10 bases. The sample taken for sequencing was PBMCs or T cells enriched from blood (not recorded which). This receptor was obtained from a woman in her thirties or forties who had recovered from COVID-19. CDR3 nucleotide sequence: TGTGCCAGCAGCTCCGCTAGCGGGAGTGCCCCGTACAATGAGCAGTTCTTC. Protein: CASSSASGSAPYNEQFF.